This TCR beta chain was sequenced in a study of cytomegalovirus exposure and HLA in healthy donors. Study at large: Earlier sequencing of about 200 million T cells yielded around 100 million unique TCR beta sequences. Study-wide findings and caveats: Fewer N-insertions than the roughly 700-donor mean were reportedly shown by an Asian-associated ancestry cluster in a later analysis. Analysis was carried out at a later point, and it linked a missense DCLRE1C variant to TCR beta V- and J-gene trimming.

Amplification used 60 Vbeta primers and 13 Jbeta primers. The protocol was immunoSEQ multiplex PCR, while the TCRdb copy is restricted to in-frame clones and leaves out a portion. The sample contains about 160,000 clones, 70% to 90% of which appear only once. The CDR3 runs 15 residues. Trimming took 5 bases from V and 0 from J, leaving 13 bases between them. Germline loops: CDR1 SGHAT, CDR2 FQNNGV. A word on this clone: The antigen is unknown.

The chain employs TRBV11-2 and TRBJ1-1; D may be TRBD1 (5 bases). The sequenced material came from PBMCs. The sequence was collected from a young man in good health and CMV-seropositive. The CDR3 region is CASSGGVGMNTEAFF. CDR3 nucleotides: TGTGCCAGCAGCGGGGGGGTCGGGATGAACACTGAAGCTTTCTTT.